These 22 T cell receptor beta chains were all obtained from the same sample, sequenced in a study of blood T cell repertoires in COVID-19. Generated by immunoSEQ multiplex PCR, the TCRdb table keeps only in-frame clones and is missing some. In the table there are roughly 250,000 clones, around nine tenths of which are singletons. The sequencing sample was made of peripheral blood. The receptors were gathered from a woman in her thirties or forties who had recovered from COVID-19.

The rearrangement uses TRBV3-1 (or the pseudogene TRBV3-2) and TRBJ2-5; 11 positions agree with TRBD2. CDR1 and CDR2 (germline): LGHDT, YNNKEL (reference sequence). The CDR3 is 14 amino acids. Losses at the gene ends were 4 bases for V and 4 bases for J; bases not matched to a gene: 2. DNA for the CDR3: TGTGCCAGCAGCCTCCTAGCGGGGGGAGAGACCCAGTACTTC. This encodes CASSLLAGGETQYF.

V usage is TRBV27 and J usage is TRBJ2-1, with 10 positions matching TRBD2. CDR1 and CDR2 from the germline V gene are MNHEY and SMNVEV (reference sequence). The J segment lost 7 bases and the V segment lost 0 bases, leaving 21 bases of the junction unmatched. This CDR3 contains 21 residues. The CDR3 protein is CASSLSLRELVSSGRRNEQFF. As DNA, the CDR3 is TGTGCCAGCAGTTTATCGCTGAGGGAGTTAGTGAGTAGCGGGAGGAGGAATGAGCAGTTCTTC.

The V gene is TRBV12-3 or TRBV12-4, the J gene TRBJ2-1, with 8 bases that match TRBD2. The CDR3 has 11 residues. J gave up 14 bases and V 3 bases, and 3 bases lay outside the gene matches. CDR3 nucleotides: TGTGCCAGCAGTTTTCAGCGGGGGAAGTTCTTC. Amino acids: CASSFQRGKFF.

To note about this clone: The same CDR3 also results from other DNA sequences found in this sample. This rearrangement joins TRBV12-3 or TRBV12-4 to TRBJ1-2; D not certain. This CDR3 spans 13 amino acids. V was pared by 3 bases and J by 2 bases, with 7 bases between. In nucleotides, the CDR3 is TGTGCCAGCAGTTTCCGGGGAAACTATGGCTACACCTTC. This translates into CASSFRGNYGYTF.

V and J are TRBV7-9 and TRBJ1-3; D unclear. Germline CDR1 is SEHNR and CDR2 is FQNEAQ (reference sequence). The CDR3 runs to 15 residues. Trimming removed 0 bases from V and 1 base from J, with 7 bases in between. This CDR3 is CASSLAVLSGNTIYF. The DNA of the CDR3 is TGTGCCAGCAGCTTAGCCGTTCTATCTGGAAACACCATATATTTT.

As DNA, the CDR3 is TGTGCCAGCAGCCCGACAGGGGCGTACCAAGAGACCCAGTACTTC. Protein sequence: CASSPTGAYQETQYF. V gene TRBV6-5 combines with J gene TRBJ2-5; 8 bases match TRBD1. The CDR3 runs 15 residues. The J segment lost 0 bases and the V segment lost 6 bases, leaving 6 bases of the junction unmatched. Germline V CDR1 and CDR2: MNHEY, SVGAGI.

The genes are TRBV20-1 and TRBJ1-4; D is ambiguous. Trimming pared 6 bases from V and 11 bases from J, leaving 13 bases between. Germline CDR1 and CDR2: DFQATT and SNEGSKA (reference sequence). The CDR3 is 11 amino acids. CDR3 sequence (DNA): TGCAGTGCGCCGGACTTGACGAAACTGTTTTTT. It translates to CSAPDLTKLFF.

This chain uses TRBV19 with TRBJ2-1; 10 bases map to TRBD2. The germline V gene has CDR1 LNHDA and CDR2 SQIVND (reference sequence). The CDR3 has 13 amino acids. V trimming: 9 bases; J trimming: 3 bases; junction bases outside the gene matches: 2. The CDR3 is CASASGGYNEQFF. For the CDR3, the DNA is TGTGCCAGCGCTAGCGGGGGCTACAATGAGCAGTTCTTC.

On this clone: The sample contains more than one DNA sequence encoding this CDR3. The gene calls are TRBV6-5 and TRBJ1-2, with D unclear. Trimming pared 1 base from V and 4 bases from J, leaving 7 bases between. The germline V gene has CDR1 MNHEY and CDR2 SVGAGI. CDR3 length: 13 residues. CDR3 nucleotide sequence: TGTGCCAGCAGTTACTTGGGGAGCTATGGCTACACCTTC. Residues: CASSYLGSYGYTF.

The chain joins TRBV12-3 or TRBV12-4 to TRBJ1-4; 7 nucleotides align to TRBD1. The CDR3 has 13 residues. With 5 bases clipped from V and 6 bases from J, the junction kept 3 bases outside the gene matches. The CDR3 is CASSRQGDEKLFF. CDR3 nucleotides: TGTGCCAGCAGTAGACAGGGTGATGAAAAACTGTTTTTT.

The V call is TRBV4-3, the J call TRBJ2-1; TRBD2 agrees at 16 bases. V gave up 6 bases and J gave up 7 bases; unmatched junction bases: 3. The CDR3 covers 15 residues. The V gene's germline CDR1 is LGHNA and CDR2 YSLEER. Here the CDR3 reads CASSWGLAGGNEQFF. Here the CDR3 DNA reads TGCGCCAGCAGTTGGGGACTAGCGGGAGGGAATGAGCAGTTCTTC.

This clone was detected only once. This chain links TRBV9 with TRBJ1-3; D unresolved. CDR3 length: 12 amino acids. V was clipped by 3 bases and J by 3 bases, with 4 bases between them. Looked up from germline, CDR1 is SGDLS and CDR2 is YYNGEE. In DNA, the CDR3 is TGTGCCAGCAGCGGTAGTGGAAACACCATATATTTT. Translating it yields CASSGSGNTIYF. The variable domain in full, completed from reference TRBV9 and TRBJ1-3, reads DSGVTQTPKHLITATGQRVTLRCSPRSGDLSVYWYQQSLDQGLQFLIQYYNGEERAKGNILERFSAQQFPDLHSELNLSSLELGDSALYFCASSGSGNTIYFGEGSWLTVV.

The V call is TRBV5-1, the J call TRBJ2-7; 10 bases align to TRBD1. Germline V lookup: CDR1 SGHRS, CDR2 YFSETQ. Germline trimming cut 5 bases from V and 0 bases from J; bases unmatched to any gene: 8. This CDR3 region has 16 residues. The DNA for the CDR3 is TGCGCCAGCAGTTCCGGACAGGGGGTAGTCTCCTACGAGCAGTACTTC. Residues: CASSSGQGVVSYEQYF.

This chain links TRBV6-5 with TRBJ1-6; 7 bases align to TRBD1. After removal of 5 bases from V and 6 bases from J, the junction contained 4 bases not matched to a gene. This CDR3 has 14 amino acids. Germline CDR1 MNHEY, CDR2 SVGAGI. CDR3 protein: CASSPGTVNSPLHF. The CDR3, as DNA: TGTGCCAGCAGTCCCGGGACAGTTAATTCACCCCTCCACTTT.

The count of this clone is one. V gene TRBV27 combines with J gene TRBJ2-1; TRBD2 matches at 9 bases. The CDR3 runs 18 residues. Per the germline V gene, CDR1 is MNHEY and CDR2 is SMNVEV (reference sequence). Germline trimming cut 4 bases from V and 4 bases from J; bases unmatched to any gene: 14. The CDR3 DNA follows: TGTGCCAGCAGTTCCACTTACTACCTAGCGGGGCGGTACAATGAGCAGTTCTTC. It yields the protein CASSSTYYLAGRYNEQFF.

The gene calls are TRBV27 and TRBJ2-2; 8 nucleotides line up with TRBD1. The CDR3 is made up of 14 amino acids. V was pared by 6 bases and J by 4 bases, with 4 bases of the junction left unmatched. The germline CDR1 and CDR2 sequences are MNHEY and SMNVEV (reference sequence). The CDR3 reads CASRATGVTGELFF. The CDR3 DNA reads TGTGCCAGCAGGGCGACAGGGGTCACCGGGGAGCTGTTTTTT.

J is TRBJ1-4 and V is TRBV19; possible D gene TRBD1, 6 bases. Germline CDR1 is LNHDA and CDR2 is SQIVND (reference sequence). V was cut by 9 bases and J by 7 bases, with 21 bases left in between. The length of the CDR3 is 15 residues. CDR3 amino acids: CASRDGGARGEKLFF. As DNA, the CDR3 is TGTGCCAGCCGAGATGGGGGGGCGCGTGGTGAAAAACTGTTTTTT.

The chain recombines TRBV4-3 with TRBJ2-5; 15 nucleotides align to TRBD2. The J segment lost 3 bases and the V segment lost 3 bases, leaving 5 bases of the junction unmatched. This CDR3 contains 17 residues. Germline loops: CDR1 LGHNA, CDR2 YSLEER. CDR3 protein: CASSQAGLAGGKETQYF. The DNA of the CDR3 is TGCGCCAGCAGCCAGGCCGGACTAGCGGGGGGGAAAGAGACCCAGTACTTC.

The chain recombines TRBV3-1 (or the pseudogene TRBV3-2) with TRBJ2-1, with TRBD2 identical over 9 bases. Germline CDR1 reads LGHDT; CDR2 reads YNNKEL (reference sequence). The ends lost 2 bases at V and 16 bases at J; junction bases unmatched: 15. The CDR3 spans 15 residues. CDR3 DNA: TGTGCCAGCAGCCAACATGGCGGGAGGGCCAGACCCCCTTTCTTC. Translated: CASSQHGGRARPPFF.

The chain has TRBV5-1 and TRBJ2-1, with D possibly TRBD1 on 6 matching bases. Germline V gives CDR1 SGHRS, CDR2 YFSETQ. With 0 bases removed from V and 1 base from J, the gap between germline ends came to 8 bases. The CDR3 totals 15 residues. Written as DNA, the CDR3 is TGCGCCAGCAGCTTGGGGGGGCTTTCCTACAATGAGCAGTTCTTC. Amino acid sequence: CASSLGGLSYNEQFF. The whole variable domain, filled in from reference TRBV5-1 and TRBJ2-1, reads KAGVTQTPRYLIKTRGQQVTLSCSPISGHRSVSWYQQTPGQGLQFLFEYFSETQRNKGNFPGRFSGRQFSNSRSEMNVSTLELGDSALYLCASSLGGLSYNEQFFGPGTRLTVL.

The chain joins TRBV19 to TRBJ2-1, with no clear D. The CDR3 spans 13 residues. The germline gives CDR1 LNHDA, CDR2 SQIVND (reference sequence). The V end lost 2 bases, the J end lost 9 bases, and 11 bases lay between the germline ends. CDR3 amino acids: CASSIPTRSEQFF. CDR3 bases: TGTGCCAGTAGTATACCCACTCGCTCTGAGCAGTTCTTC.

In DNA form, the CDR3 reads TGCAGTGCTGAGCGAGACACTGAAGCTTTCTTT. Its protein product is CSAERDTEAFF. This rearrangement joins TRBV20-1 to TRBJ1-1; D not resolved. V was pared by 5 bases and J by 3 bases, with 7 bases between. Looked up from germline, CDR1 is DFQATT and CDR2 is SNEGSKA (reference sequence). The CDR3 runs 11 residues.